This T cell receptor beta chain was sequenced in a study of blood T cell repertoires in COVID-19. Whole-study context: Sites across the United States, Italy and Spain contributed samples from acute and convalescent COVID-19. Nucleic acid was either cDNA or gDNA, and it came from T cells, B-cell-depleted T cells, or PBMCs.

In the original processing: Reference gene primer amplification gave nucleated cell count estimates. The protocol was immunoSEQ multiplex PCR, while the TCRdb copy is restricted to in-frame clones and leaves out a portion. V and J calls and clone size are copied from that table; D and trimming were computed from the DNA. The top ten clones hold roughly 3% of a sample with just under 350,000 clones, around 91% of them seen once. The ends were cut back, 4 bases at V and 2 bases at J, with 10 bases in the middle. This CDR3 region has 14 residues. CDR1 is SGHNT, CDR2 YYREEE, per germline (reference sequence).

The TCR sequence derives from a woman aged 18 to 35 who had recovered from COVID-19. Sequenced material: peripheral blood. The gene calls are TRBV5-4 and TRBJ1-3; D is unclear. The CDR3 protein is CASSMPGTGNTIYF. The CDR3 DNA sequence: TGTGCCAGCAGCATGCCGGGGACTGGAAACACCATATATTTT.